This TCR beta chain appears in the sequencing data of a study of cytomegalovirus exposure and HLA in healthy donors. General study findings and limits: A later analysis showed that HLA-associated TCR beta chains had undergone more clonal expansion than equally common others. Generally TCR sequences proved uncommon, though certain public TCRs appeared in numerous donors.

This CDR3 is 15 amino acids long. Germline trimming cut 4 bases from V and 5 bases from J; bases unmatched to any gene: 8. CDR1 is WSHSY, CDR2 SAAADI, per germline. Concerning this clone: Its antigen is undetermined.

The study ran its PCR with 60 Vbeta and 13 Jbeta primers. TCRdb's table, derived via immunoSEQ multiplex PCR, lists solely in-frame clones and lacks some. The table includes about 79,000 clones, over 70% detected once. The specimen sequenced was PBMCs. This receptor was taken from a man aged 35 to 55 in good health and CMV-seropositive. V gene TRBV10-2 combines with J gene TRBJ2-5; 9 nucleotides match TRBD1. CDR3 protein: CASSGNVGQGETQYF. CDR3 sequence (DNA): TGCGCCAGCAGTGGGAACGTCGGACAGGGGGAGACCCAGTACTTC.